This T cell receptor beta chain was recovered during a study of identical twins. This clonotype was picked up a small number of times. V was clipped by 6 bases and J by 14 bases, with 26 bases between them. The CDR3 runs to 15 residues. TCRdb re-called the 5' RACE reads through MiXCR, storing one row per CDR3 protein. This sample yields 450,000 to 650,000 distinct CDR3 sequences, of which 15% are seen a single time; less than 0.5% belongs to the top ten. This sample also appeared in a second study, on yellow fever vaccine responses in identical twins.

Specimen: CD4+ T cells sorted from blood. The TCR sequence derives from a woman younger than 30 in good health. The chain recombines TRBV12-3 or TRBV12-4 with TRBJ2-4, with a possible D match to TRBD2 (7 bases). CDR3 sequence (DNA): TGTGCCAGCAGCTTATTAGGGGGAGGGCCCTCGGTTGAGTACTTC. Residues: CASSLLGGGPSVEYF.